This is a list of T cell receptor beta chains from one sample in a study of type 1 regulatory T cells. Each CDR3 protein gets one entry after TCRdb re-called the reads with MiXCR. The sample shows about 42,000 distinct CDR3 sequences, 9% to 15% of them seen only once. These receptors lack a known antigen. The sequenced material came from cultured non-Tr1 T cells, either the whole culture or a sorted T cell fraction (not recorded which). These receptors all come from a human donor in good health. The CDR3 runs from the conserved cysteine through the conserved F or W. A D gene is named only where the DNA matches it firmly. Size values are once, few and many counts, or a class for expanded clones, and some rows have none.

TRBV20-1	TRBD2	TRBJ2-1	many	TGCAGTGCCAAGGCGGCTAGCGGGTATAATGAGCAGTTCTTC	CSAKAASGYNEQFF
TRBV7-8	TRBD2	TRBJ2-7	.	TGTGCCATCAGCTTTGGACTAGCGGGAGGAAAAGAGCAGTACTTC	CAISFGLAGGKEQYF
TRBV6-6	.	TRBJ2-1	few	TGTGCCAGCAGTTACTCGGGACTCAACAATGAGCAGTTCTTC	CASSYSGLNNEQFF
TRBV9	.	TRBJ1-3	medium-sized	TGTGCCAGCAGCGTCCGGGACCGTGGGAACACCATATATTTT	CASSVRDRGNTIYF
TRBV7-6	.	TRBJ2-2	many	TGTGCCAGCAGCCGTCCTCGAGGGGCCGGGGAGCTGTTTTTT	CASSRPRGAGELFF
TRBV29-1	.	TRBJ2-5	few	TGCAGCGTCGTAGGGGTTGATGGAGAGACCCAGTACTTC	CSVVGVDGETQYF
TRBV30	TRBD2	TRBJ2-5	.	TGTGCCCGGGACACTAGCGGGCAAGAGACCCAGTACTTC	CARDTSGQETQYF
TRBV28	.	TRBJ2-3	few	TGTGCCAGCAGTACCCCGGCGGTTCCAGTTACGCAGTATTTT	CASSTPAVPVTQYF
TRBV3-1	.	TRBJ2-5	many	TGTGCCAGCAGCCAAACGGAGACCCAGTACTTC	CASSQTETQYF
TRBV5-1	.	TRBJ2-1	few	TGCGCCAGCAGCTTGGTTCCCGGAGTCAATGAGCAGTTCTTC	CASSLVPGVNEQFF
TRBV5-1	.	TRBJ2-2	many	TGCGCCAGCAGCAAAAGGGGTCGGGAAAACACCGGGGAGCTGTTTTTT	CASSKRGRENTGELFF
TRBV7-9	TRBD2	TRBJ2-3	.	TGTGCCAGCAGCCGGACTAGCGGGCGAGATACGCAGTATTTT	CASSRTSGRDTQYF
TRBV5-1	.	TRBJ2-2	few	TGCGCCAGCAGACCGGAGTCCACCGGGGAGCTGTTTTTT	CASRPESTGELFF
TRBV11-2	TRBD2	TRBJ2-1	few	TGTGCCAGCAGCTTAGCGGGTCTAGCGGTTGGTCACAATGAGCAGTTCTTC	CASSLAGLAVGHNEQFF
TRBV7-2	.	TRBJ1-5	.	TGTGCCAGCAGCTTAGATGGAGCGGAGTTCCGGCCCCAGCATTTT	CASSLDGAEFRPQHF
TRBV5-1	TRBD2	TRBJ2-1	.	TGCGCCAGCAGCACGGAGCCGGGGACTAGGGTCCGTTTC	CASSTEPGTRVRF
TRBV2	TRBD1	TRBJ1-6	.	TGTGCCAGCAGTGAACGGGGACAGGGGGTTGCACCCCTCCACTTT	CASSERGQGVAPLHF
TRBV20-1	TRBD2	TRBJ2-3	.	TGCAGTGCTAGAGTGGTTAGCGGGGCCCTCACAGATACGCAGTATTTT	CSARVVSGALTDTQYF
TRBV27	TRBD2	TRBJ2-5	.	TGTGCCAGCAGTTTGAACCGGCGGGAGAGCCGAGAGACCCAGTACTTC	CASSLNRRESRETQYF
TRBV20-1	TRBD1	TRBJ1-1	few	TGCAGTGCTAGTAAGGGACAGGGGGCAGCTGAAGCTTTCTTT	CSASKGQGAAEAFF
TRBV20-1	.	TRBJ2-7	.	TGCAGTGTAACAGCGGGCGCCTACGAGCAGTACTTC	CSVTAGAYEQYF
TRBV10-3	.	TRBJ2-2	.	TGTGCCAACCGAGAGGCAGCGAACACCGGGGAGCCGTTTTTT	CANREAANTGEPFF
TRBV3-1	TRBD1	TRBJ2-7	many	TGTGCCAGGTCCGGACAGGGGTTCTCCTACGAGCAGTACTTC	CARSGQGFSYEQYF
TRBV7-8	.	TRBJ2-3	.	TGTGCCAGCAGCCGACATAGAGATACGCAGTATTTT	CASSRHRDTQYF
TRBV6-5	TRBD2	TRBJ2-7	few	TGTGCCAGCAGTTACTGGCCTATAGCGGGAGGGCCTGACGAGCAGTACTTC	CASSYWPIAGGPDEQYF
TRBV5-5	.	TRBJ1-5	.	TGTGCCAGCAGCTATCCCAATCAGCCCCAGCATTTT	CASSYPNQPQHF